The sample holds a few counts of the clone carrying this T cell receptor (beta chain). The target antigen is unknown. Libraries were prepared by immunoSEQ multiplex PCR; TCRdb keeps only in-frame clonotypes and omits some of them. The sample has 4,500 to 5,000 clones; 32% are singletons. This entry belongs to a study of T cells in localized non-small cell lung cancer. Points from the study as a whole: Multi-region tumor sequencing was not done, so intratumor heterogeneity could not be excluded. Overall survival was longer when the density of T cells in the blood was higher.

The sequence was obtained from a woman between 35 and 75 years old with stage II squamous cell lung carcinoma. The material sequenced was lung tumor tissue, taken before any cancer treatment.

The CDR3 region is CASSQSTGTGSTEAFF. The CDR3 DNA reads as TGTGCCAGCAGTCAATCGACCGGGACAGGGAGCACTGAAGCTTTCTTT. The chain uses TRBV6-8 and TRBJ1-1; the match to TRBD1 covers 9 bases. This CDR3 is 16 amino acids long. From germline, CDR1 is MNHGY and CDR2 SAAAGT. V gave up 5 bases and J gave up 4 bases; unmatched junction bases: 11.